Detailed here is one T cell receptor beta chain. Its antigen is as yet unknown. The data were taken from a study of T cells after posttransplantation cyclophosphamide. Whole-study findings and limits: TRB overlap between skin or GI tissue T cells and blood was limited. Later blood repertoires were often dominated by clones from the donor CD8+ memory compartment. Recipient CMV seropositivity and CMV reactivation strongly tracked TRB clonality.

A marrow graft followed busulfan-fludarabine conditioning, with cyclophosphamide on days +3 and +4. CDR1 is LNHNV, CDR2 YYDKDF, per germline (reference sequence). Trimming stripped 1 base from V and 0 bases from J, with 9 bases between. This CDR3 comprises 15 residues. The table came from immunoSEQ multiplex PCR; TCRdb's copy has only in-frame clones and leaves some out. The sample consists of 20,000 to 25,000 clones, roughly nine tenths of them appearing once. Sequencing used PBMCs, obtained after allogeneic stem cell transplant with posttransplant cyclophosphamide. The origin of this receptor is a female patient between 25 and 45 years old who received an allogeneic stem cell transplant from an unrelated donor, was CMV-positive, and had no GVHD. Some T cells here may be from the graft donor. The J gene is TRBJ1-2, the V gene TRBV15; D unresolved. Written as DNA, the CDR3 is TGTGCCACCAGCAGAGGCCGCGGTCCTAACTATGGCTACACCTTC. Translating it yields CATSRGRGPNYGYTF.